Listed below are T cell receptor beta chains from one sample, sequenced in a study of human T cells and chemical hapten exposure. TCRdb reanalysed the RACE reads using MiXCR and keeps one entry per CDR3 protein. The sample holds some 350,000 distinct CDR3 sequences, about 6.3% seen once. Here the sequenced sample was whole blood, taken in connection with sensitization to the hapten diphenylcyclopropenone (DPC). These receptors originate from a woman aged 18-29 years with alopecia areata. Some clones in this sample may be carry-over from other donors' samples. Each CDR3 is given with its conserved first and last residue. A D gene is named only where the DNA matches it firmly. Not every row has a clone size; where given, it reads once, few, many or a size class.

>TRBJ1-2|-|-|TRBV10-3
CATVGQNFIGYTF
TGTGCCACCGTTGGGCAGAATTTTATCGGCTACACCTTC
>TRBJ1-1|-|many|TRBV21-1
CAPGRRQGGPKAFF
TGTGCCCCCGGGAGAAGACAGGGCGGTCCCAAAGCTTTCTTT
>TRBJ2-7|-|-|TRBV29-1
CSVRTSSYEQYF
TGCAGCGTGAGGACTTCCTCCTACGAGCAGTACTTC
>TRBJ2-1|TRBD2|-|TRBV6-6
CASSRAGGEAFF
TGTGCCAGCAGCCGCGCGGGGGGCGAGGCGTTCTTC
>TRBJ1-2|-|many|TRBV3-1
CASSQTSTYYTF
TGTGCCAGCAGTCAAACCTCGACTTACTACACCTTC
>TRBJ1-5|TRBD1|many|TRBV6-2/TRBV6-3
CASRLPGTESNQPQHF
TGTGCCAGCAGATTACCAGGGACAGAGAGCAATCAGCCCCAGCATTTT
>TRBJ1-1|-|-|TRBV20-1
CSASYGDGPTEAFF
TGCAGTGCTAGTTATGGGGACGGTCCAACCGAAGCTTTCTTT
>TRBJ2-7|-|-|TRBV25-1
CASSGTWGEQYF
TGTGCCAGCAGTGGGACCTGGGGCGAGCAGTACTTC
>TRBJ1-5|TRBD1|-|TRBV20-1
CSAKTGVNQPQHF
TGCAGTGCTAAGACAGGGGTAAATCAGCCCCAGCATTTT
>TRBJ1-2|-|many|TRBV28
CASSLRDTYGYTF
TGTGCCAGCAGTTTACGGGACACATATGGCTACACCTTC
>TRBJ1-5|-|few|TRBV6-1
CASSDVRISNQPQHF
TGTGCCAGCAGTGATGTCCGGATTAGCAATCAGCCCCAGCATTTT
>TRBJ2-3|-|few|TRBV3-1
CASSPPGGTDTQYF
TGTGCCAGCAGCCCCCCCGGGGGCACAGATACGCAGTATTTT
>TRBJ2-2|TRBD1|many|TRBV20-1
CSAGSGTENTGELFF
TGCAGTGCTGGGAGTGGGACAGAGAACACCGGGGAGCTGTTTTTT
>TRBJ1-4|TRBD1|-|TRBV7-2
CASSSDRGEKLFF
TGTGCCAGCAGCTCGGACAGGGGCGAAAAACTGTTTTTT
>TRBJ1-1|-|-|TRBV7-3
CASSSSGPDTEAFF
TGTGCCAGCAGTTCATCAGGACCTGACACTGAAGCTTTCTTT
>TRBJ2-1|-|many|TRBV7-2
CASSLERQVTEQFF
TGTGCCAGCAGCTTAGAAAGACAGGTAACTGAGCAGTTCTTC
>TRBJ2-1|TRBD2|few|TRBV20-1
CSADLTSVGGGKDEQFF
TGCAGTGCTGACCTTACCTCTGTCGGCGGGGGTAAGGATGAGCAGTTCTTC
>TRBJ1-4|-|many|TRBV28
CASSLNTGETNEKLFF
TGTGCCAGCAGTTTAAACACAGGCGAAACTAATGAAAAACTGTTTTTT
>TRBJ2-3|TRBD2|-|TRBV7-2
CASSLGLAGGKTTDTQYF
TGTGCCAGCAGCTTGGGACTAGCGGGGGGCAAGACCACAGATACGCAGTATTTT
>TRBJ2-1|-|many|TRBV4-2
CASSQEGWEPDNEQFF
TGTGCCAGCAGCCAAGAGGGGTGGGAGCCAGACAATGAGCAGTTCTTC